These 27 T cell receptor beta chains originate from one sample sequenced in a study of cytomegalovirus exposure and HLA in healthy donors. The table came from immunoSEQ multiplex PCR; TCRdb's copy has only in-frame clones and leaves some out. Of 250,000 to 400,000 clones listed, approximately 86% were seen once; the top ten hold around 0.96%. Sequencing was carried out using PBMCs. The receptors here all came from a young man in good health and CMV-seronegative.

The rearrangement uses TRBV7-9 and TRBJ1-2, with 7 bases identical to TRBD1. In germline, CDR1 is SEHNR, CDR2 FQNEAQ (reference sequence). The CDR3 length is 14 residues. Trimming removed 5 bases from V and 4 bases from J; junction bases left unmatched: 7. The CDR3 protein is CASSLGQTIYGYTF. The CDR3 nucleotides read TGTGCCAGCAGCCTGGGACAGACCATCTATGGCTACACCTTC.

V usage is TRBV9 and J usage is TRBJ2-3; TRBD2 is a possible D gene (7 bases). CDR3 length: 17 amino acids. Trimming pared 3 bases from V and 0 bases from J, leaving 17 bases between. In germline, CDR1 is SGDLS, CDR2 YYNGEE. CDR3 DNA sequence: TGTGCCAGCAGCGCCCGCGGGGGCGGGGCAAGCACAGATACGCAGTATTTT. This gives the protein CASSARGGGASTDTQYF.

This rearrangement joins TRBV6-1 to TRBJ2-5; 12 positions agree with TRBD1. The V segment lost 2 bases and the J segment 4 bases; nucleotides outside the gene matches: 5. The germline V gene has CDR1 MNHNS and CDR2 SASEGT. This CDR3 spans 16 amino acids. Here the CDR3 reads CASSEWGTGGPETQYF. The CDR3 bases are TGTGCCAGCAGTGAATGGGGGACAGGGGGCCCAGAGACCCAGTACTTC.

In this sample, this clone turned up a few times. The chain joins TRBV6-5 to TRBJ1-6; D uncertain. The CDR3 loop spans 15 amino acids. Between the trimmed V and J ends, which lost 0 bases and 10 bases, there was a span of 13 bases. CDR1 is MNHEY and CDR2 is SVGAGI in the germline V gene. The CDR3 nucleotides read TGTGCCAGCAGTTACTCCTGGAGCTTTCACTCACCCCTCCACTTT. It specifies CASSYSWSFHSPLHF.

This chain links TRBV5-4 with TRBJ2-3; no definite D call. This CDR3 is 15 amino acids long. V shed 4 bases and J shed 0 bases, with 12 bases lying between them. CDR1 is SGHNT, CDR2 YYREEE, per germline (reference sequence). The CDR3 nucleotides are TGTGCCAGCAGCAAATACAGTGATAGCACAGATACGCAGTATTTT. This gives the protein CASSKYSDSTDTQYF.

The chain is built from TRBV6-5 and TRBJ1-2; D is ambiguous. The CDR3 contains 13 residues. CDR1 and CDR2 (germline): MNHEY, SVGAGI. Trimming left V 7 bases short and J 2 bases short, with 11 bases between. CDR3 coding DNA: TGTGCCAGCAAAAACATTCCCAACTATGGCTACACCTTC. Translating it yields CASKNIPNYGYTF.

The chain links TRBV27 to TRBJ1-5; D uncertain. The germline V and J ends were trimmed by 3 bases and 2 bases, with 5 bases remaining between them. This CDR3 has 13 amino acids. The germline gives CDR1 MNHEY, CDR2 SMNVEV (reference sequence). CDR3 bases: TGTGCCAGCAGTTTTAGCGGCAATCAGCCCCAGCATTTT. It encodes CASSFSGNQPQHF.

This chain uses TRBV7-6 with TRBJ2-5, with D possibly matching TRBD1 (5 bases). V lost 6 bases and J 6 bases, leaving 23 bases between the germline ends. Germline V CDR1 and CDR2: SGHVS, FNYEAQ. The CDR3 is 16 amino acids. Here the CDR3 reads CASSLGLGAPLKTQYF. The CDR3 DNA follows: TGTGCCAGCAGTTTGGGGCTTGGGGCCCCTTTGAAGACCCAGTACTTC. The full variable domain, rest sourced from reference TRBV7-6 and TRBJ2-5, is GAGVSQSPRYKVTKRGQDVALRCDPISGHVSLYWYRQALGQGPEFLTYFNYEAQQDKSGLPNDRFSAERPEGSISTLTIQRTEQRDSAMYRCASSLGLGAPLKTQYFGPGTRLLVL.

The chain uses TRBV7-9 and TRBJ2-1; no reliable D call. Deletions cut 5 bases from V and 13 bases from J, with 6 bases between. The germline V gene has CDR1 SEHNR and CDR2 FQNEAQ (reference sequence). The length of the CDR3 is 9 residues. CDR3 DNA: TGTGCCAGCAGCGCGTCTCAGTTCTTC. It codes for CASSASQFF.

The chain recombines TRBV6-5 with TRBJ1-2, with D possibly TRBD1 on 6 matching bases. Germline V gene lookup returns CDR1 MNHEY and CDR2 SVGAGI. The CDR3 is made up of 14 amino acids. V was shortened by 4 bases and J by 4 bases, with 13 bases between the two germline ends. The CDR3 sequence: CASSSTGMGYGYTF. In DNA, the CDR3 is TGTGCCAGCAGTTCCACAGGGATGGGCTATGGCTACACCTTC.

The chain has TRBV27 and TRBJ2-5, with TRBD2 as a possible D gene (7 bases). V was clipped by 3 bases and J by 5 bases, with 16 bases between them. CDR1 is MNHEY, CDR2 SMNVEV, per germline (reference sequence). This CDR3 has 15 amino acids. CDR3 protein: CASSFKGGGWETQYF. CDR3 DNA: TGTGCCAGCAGTTTCAAGGGGGGGGGCTGGGAGACCCAGTACTTC.

The gene calls are TRBV5-1 and TRBJ1-3, with 9 bases lining up with TRBD1. The CDR3 spans 16 residues. In germline, CDR1 is SGHRS, CDR2 YFSETQ. V dropped 4 bases and J dropped 0; count of bases not matched to a gene: 5. Written as DNA, the CDR3 is TGCGCCAGCAGCCCACTGGACAGGGGCTCTGGAAACACCATATATTTT. Protein sequence: CASSPLDRGSGNTIYF.

The rearrangement joins TRBV6-6 to TRBJ1-1; no clear D gene. Germline CDR1 MNHNY, CDR2 SVGAGI (reference sequence). V lost 6 bases to trimming and J lost 1 base, with 15 bases between them. The CDR3 runs 15 residues. Here the CDR3 reads CASRPTRAPNTEAFF. The CDR3 nucleotides read TGTGCCAGCAGACCGACGAGGGCCCCGAACACTGAAGCTTTCTTT.

This clone was found a few times. This sequence joins TRBV10-1 and TRBJ1-6, with a possible D match to TRBD1 (5 bases). The CDR3 has 12 amino acids. CDR1 is WNHNN, CDR2 SYGVQD, per germline (reference sequence). The V gene lost 7 bases and the J gene lost 10 bases, with 11 bases spanning the gap. The DNA for the CDR3 is TGCGCCAGCACCAGGGTGGCATCACCCCTCCACTTT. Amino acid sequence: CASTRVASPLHF.

This chain joins TRBV27 and TRBJ1-1; 12 nucleotides match TRBD1. This CDR3 is built from 16 residues. Looked up from germline, CDR1 is MNHEY and CDR2 is SMNVEV (reference sequence). The V gene end was trimmed by 2 bases and the J gene end by 5 bases; junction bases not matched to a gene: 6. CDR3 DNA: TGTGCCAGCAGTTTAGGGACAGGGGGCGCCGGGACTGAAGCTTTCTTT. Translating gives CASSLGTGGAGTEAFF.

V is TRBV7-9 and J is TRBJ1-4; 8 bases align to TRBD1. The germline gives CDR1 SEHNR, CDR2 FQNEAQ (reference sequence). This CDR3 is 17 amino acids long. The V segment lost 6 bases and the J segment 5 bases; nucleotides outside the gene matches: 14. CDR3 sequence reads: CASSTEYGDRQNEKLFF. The DNA of the CDR3 is TGTGCCAGCAGTACCGAGTATGGGGACAGGCAGAATGAAAAACTGTTTTTT.

The rearrangement links TRBV6-5 to TRBJ2-5, with TRBD2 identical over 7 bases. Trimming at V came to 0 bases and at J to 5 bases, leaving 3 bases not matched to a gene. Looked up from germline, CDR1 is MNHEY and CDR2 is SVGAGI. The CDR3 is 14 residues long. CDR3 protein: CASSYSGGMETQYF. The CDR3 DNA sequence: TGTGCCAGCAGTTACTCCGGGGGGATGGAGACCCAGTACTTC.

This chain joins TRBV9 and TRBJ2-1; TRBD1 agrees at 7 bases. Germline V lookup: CDR1 SGDLS, CDR2 YYNGEE. V was clipped by 4 bases and J by 5 bases; unmatched bases: 18. This CDR3 has 18 residues. The CDR3 DNA follows: TGTGCCAGCAGCTTCCACAGCCCGCGCGAGGGGGCGGACAATGAGCAGTTCTTC. Its translation is CASSFHSPREGADNEQFF.

V is TRBV7-9 and J is TRBJ2-1, with 7 bases aligning to TRBD2. The germline gives CDR1 SEHNR, CDR2 FQNEAQ (reference sequence). This CDR3 contains 15 residues. V shed 3 bases, J shed 7 bases, and the junction held 9 bases outside the gene matches. The CDR3: CASSFGAGLGNEQFF. The CDR3 DNA reads TGTGCCAGCAGCTTTGGAGCGGGGCTGGGGAATGAGCAGTTCTTC.

The DNA for the CDR3 is TGTGCCAGCAGCTCGGACAGGGGGTCTCCAGCCGGTGAAAAACTGTTTTTT. This encodes CASSSDRGSPAGEKLFF. This chain joins TRBV5-4 and TRBJ1-4; 10 bases fit TRBD1. Germline loops: CDR1 SGHNT, CDR2 YYREEE (reference sequence). J was trimmed by 7 bases and V by 3 bases; bases with no gene match: 12. CDR3 size: 17 residues. The full variable domain, completed using reference TRBV5-4 and TRBJ1-4, is ETGVTQSPTHLIKTRGQQVTLRCSSQSGHNTVSWYQQALGQGPQFIFQYYREEENGRGNFPPRFSGLQFPNYSSELNVNALELDDSALYLCASSSDRGSPAGEKLFFGSGTQLSVL.

V is TRBV5-1 and J is TRBJ2-3; TRBD2 might be the D (5 bases). The ends were cut back, 3 bases at V and 0 bases at J, with 14 bases in the middle. Germline V CDR1 and CDR2: SGHRS, YFSETQ. CDR3 length: 16 residues. The CDR3 sequence: CASSSGGFRSTDTQYF. The DNA of the CDR3 is TGCGCCAGCAGCTCCGGAGGTTTTAGGAGCACAGATACGCAGTATTTT.

V and J are TRBV29-1 and TRBJ2-6, with D possibly being TRBD2 (5 bases). With 0 bases removed from V and 4 bases from J, the gap between germline ends came to 10 bases. Germline V gene data show CDR1 as SQVTM and CDR2 as ANQGSEA. This CDR3 region has 15 residues. The CDR3 loop reads CSVEDPERGANVLTF. The CDR3 DNA is TGCAGCGTTGAAGATCCCGAGCGGGGGGCCAACGTCCTGACTTTC.

The chain is built from TRBV5-1 and TRBJ1-5, with 7 bases matching TRBD1. The CDR3 covers 16 residues. The J segment lost 0 bases and the V segment lost 2 bases, leaving 5 bases of the junction unmatched. Germline lookup yields CDR1 SGHRS and CDR2 YFSETQ. CDR3 DNA sequence: TGCGCCAGCAGCTTAGGAGACAGGGATAGCAATCAGCCCCAGCATTTT. It encodes CASSLGDRDSNQPQHF.

The chain links TRBV6-1 to TRBJ2-7; 13 bases fit TRBD2. The V and J ends lost 3 bases and 2 bases, in that order; junction bases with no gene match: 4. Germline CDR1 is MNHNS and CDR2 is SASEGT. The CDR3 runs to 16 residues. The CDR3 here is CASSDGTSGVAYEQYF. The CDR3 region has the DNA TGTGCCAGCAGTGACGGGACTAGCGGGGTCGCCTACGAGCAGTACTTC.

A single count supports this clone. This sequence joins TRBV2 and TRBJ2-7, with a possible D match to TRBD2 (5 bases). The CDR3 consists of 15 residues. Trimming cost V 3 bases and J 3 bases, with 15 bases left between them. Looked up from germline, CDR1 is SNHLY and CDR2 is FYNNEI. The CDR3, as DNA: TGTGCCAGCAGTGACCCGGGAAAAAAGGGCTACGAGCAGTACTTC. It specifies CASSDPGKKGYEQYF.

V usage is TRBV29-1 and J usage is TRBJ2-7, with TRBD2 identical over 8 bases. The CDR3 has 12 residues. CDR1 is SQVTM and CDR2 is ANQGSEA in the germline V gene. Germline trimming cut 4 bases from V and 6 bases from J; bases unmatched to any gene: 5. CDR3 sequence reads: CSVAVGGGEQYF. The CDR3 bases are TGCAGCGTTGCCGTCGGGGGGGGCGAGCAGTACTTC.

J is TRBJ2-7 and V is TRBV6-1; 11 bases agree with TRBD1. This CDR3 contains 12 residues. The J segment lost 7 bases and the V segment lost 7 bases, leaving 3 bases of the junction unmatched. CDR1 and CDR2 from the germline V gene are MNHNS and SASEGT. CDR3 protein: CASKGQGVEQYF. The CDR3 nucleotides read TGTGCCAGCAAGGGACAGGGGGTTGAGCAGTACTTC.